This T cell receptor beta chain is drawn from a study of human T cells and chemical hapten exposure. Germline V gives CDR1 MNHNS, CDR2 SASEGT. V lost 8 bases to trimming and J lost 9 bases, with 23 bases between them. CDR3 size: 16 residues. Time point: patch test 3, about 24 weeks after DPC sensitization. Treatment given: therapeutic diphenylcyclopropenone sensitization with weekly scalp DPC. In TCRdb, the RACE reads were re-called with MiXCR into one record per CDR3 protein. Of roughly 100,000 distinct CDR3 sequences in the sample, nearly 35% were seen once. There are a few counts of this clonotype. The receptor was isolated from a man aged 35 to 55 with alopecia areata. Some clones in this sample may be carry-over from other donors' samples. The starting material was whole blood, obtained in connection with sensitization to the hapten diphenylcyclopropenone (DPC). The rearrangement links TRBV6-1 to TRBJ1-6; D is unresolved. DNA for the CDR3: TGTGCCAGCGGCCGGGCCAACCCCTCCGACCCTTCACCCCTCCACTTT. Translated, it gives CASGRANPSDPSPLHF.